A selection of T cell receptor beta chains follows, all from one sample in a study of PD-L1 blockade in urothelial cancer. Data came from immunoSEQ multiplex PCR; TCRdb stores just in-frame clones and leaves some out. This repertoire shows around 79,000 clones, around four fifths found once; its top ten account for less than 8.5%. Sequencing used PBMCs, obtained around atezolizumab (anti-PD-L1) treatment. These TCRs come from a man aged 35-49 years with urothelial cancer. Both conserved end residues are part of each CDR3. A D gene is named only where the DNA matches it firmly. Expanded clones get a size class; other rows say once, few or many, or leave the size out.

V gene	J gene	clone size	D gene	CDR3 protein	CDR3 DNA
TRBV28	TRBJ1-2	-	-	CASIPRPRGGYTF	TGTGCCAGCATCCCAAGGCCCCGGGGTGGCTACACCTTC
TRBV29-1	TRBJ2-3	-	TRBD2	CSVGVPSGLLGRDTQYF	TGCAGCGTTGGGGTACCCAGCGGCCTCCTCGGGAGGGATACGCAGTATTTT
TRBV28	TRBJ2-7	-	TRBD2	CASSYSGGGTYEQYF	TGTGCCAGCAGTTATAGCGGGGGCGGCACCTACGAGCAGTACTTC
TRBV5-1	TRBJ2-3	-	TRBD2	CASSSGLASRRRTDTQYF	TGCGCCAGCAGCTCGGGACTAGCGTCCCGAAGACGCACAGATACGCAGTATTTT
TRBV27	TRBJ2-1	-	-	CASSWGPAMMQFF	TGTGCCAGCAGTTGGGGCCCCGCAATGATGCAGTTCTTC
TRBV28	TRBJ2-2	-	-	CASSQGGFTGELFF	TGTGCCAGCAGCCAGGGGGGCTTCACCGGGGAGCTGTTTTTT
TRBV5-4	TRBJ1-1	-	-	CASSLAENTEAFF	TGTGCCAGCAGCTTGGCAGAGAACACTGAAGCTTTCTTT
TRBV6-6	TRBJ2-7	-	TRBD1	CASRNPGGGVYEQYF	TGTGCCAGCAGGAATCCAGGGGGTGGGGTCTACGAGCAGTACTTC
TRBV28	TRBJ1-4	-	-	CASSSGTTNEKLFF	TGTGCCAGCAGTTCGGGAACAACTAATGAAAAACTGTTTTTT
TRBV6-6	TRBJ2-1	-	TRBD1	CASSTGGSNEQFF	TGTGCCAGCAGTACAGGGGGGAGCAATGAGCAGTTCTTC
TRBV7-9	TRBJ1-2	-	TRBD1	CASSDRTGGNGYTF	TGTGCCAGCAGCGACCGGACAGGGGGCAATGGCTACACCTTC
TRBV9	TRBJ2-3	-	-	CASSAQLGGADTQYF	TGTGCCAGCAGCGCCCAACTAGGGGGGGCAGATACGCAGTATTTT
TRBV19	TRBJ2-3	-	TRBD2	CASSIDRAGGPPQYF	TGTGCCAGTAGTATAGATCGGGCGGGAGGGCCTCCGCAGTATTTT
TRBV13	TRBJ2-3	-	TRBD2	CASSRPAPLAGADTQYF	TGTGCCAGCAGCCGGCCGGCCCCGCTAGCGGGGGCAGATACGCAGTATTTT
TRBV18	TRBJ2-2	-	TRBD1	CASSPPGQGAGELFF	TGTGCCAGCTCACCCCCGGGACAGGGGGCCGGGGAGCTGTTTTTT
TRBV5-1	TRBJ1-1	once	-	CASHQGMNTEAFF	TGCGCCAGCCATCAGGGCATGAACACTGAAGCTTTCTTT
TRBV27	TRBJ2-1	-	TRBD1	CASSLRQGEDEQFF	TGTGCCAGCAGTTTAAGACAGGGAGAGGATGAGCAGTTCTTC
TRBV27	TRBJ2-2	-	TRBD1	CASSWGQGNTGELFF	TGTGCCAGCAGTTGGGGACAGGGGAACACCGGGGAGCTGTTTTTT
TRBV30	TRBJ2-1	-	TRBD2	CAWSAGRPAYNEQFF	TGTGCCTGGAGCGCCGGGAGGCCCGCCTACAATGAGCAGTTCTTC